This T cell receptor beta chain was retrieved from a study of CD8 T cells in Susac syndrome. CDR3 size: 15 residues. From germline, CDR1 is SGHTA and CDR2 FQGNSA. V dropped 1 base and J dropped 3 bases, with 10 bases sitting between them. Random hexamers primed reverse transcription of about 0.45 to 1 ug RNA. Amplification of TCR beta CDR3 was carried out by immunoSEQ multiplex PCR, which covered 54 Vbeta and 13 Jbeta segments. MiXCR, run by TCRdb on the immunoSEQ multiplex PCR reads, gives a single entry per CDR3 protein. The data hold under 200,000 distinct CDR3 sequences, with around 94% observed a single time.

This sequence originates from a human donor with Susac syndrome. The sequencing sample was made of CD4+ T cells from PBMCs. This chain connects TRBV7-2 to TRBJ1-5, with D perhaps matching TRBD1 (5 bases). CDR3 residues: CASSLGTRNNQPQHF. The CDR3 DNA is TGTGCCAGCAGCTTAGGGACAAGGAACAATCAGCCCCAGCATTTT.